The entry that follows covers one T cell receptor beta chain sequence. Its antigen remains undetermined. One base away there is no much larger clone; base qualities are not given. The cohort was made up of 500 to 800 healthy bone marrow donors. All cohort members were sampled while nominally healthy, although unrecorded immune exposures were likely present. Of the approximately 700 cohort members, around 290 had positive CMV serostatus and just over 350 had negative CMV serostatus, and CMV serostatus was not recorded for the donor. Every donor gave a peripheral blood sample, and the peripheral blood mononuclear cells from that sample were used for TCR beta sequencing. Genomic DNA was extracted from the blood cell samples with the Qiagen DNeasy Blood Extraction Kit. CDR1 and CDR2 are read off the germline V gene as SGHRS and YFSETQ. A distance of 12 bases separates the germline ends of V and J, which lose 4 bases and 4 bases respectively. Counted from cysteine to phenylalanine, this CDR3 has 14 amino acids. The DNA shown is the 42-base CDR3, in frame from base 1.

These data come from a study of cytomegalovirus exposure and HLA in healthy donors (dated by TCRdb to about 2017). Broadly, across the study: According to an earlier analysis of a few hundred of the donors, some 180 million T cells yielded roughly 110 million unique TCR beta sequences and 276 Gb of sequence data. To study patterns of TCR occurrence, a later analysis re-analyzed previously published TCR beta repertoires from 550 to 800 donors and added high-resolution HLA genotyping. A later genetic analysis took genome-wide SNP genotypes for about 65% of the 666 donors and used that subset as a discovery cohort. About 300 gigabases of sequencing data and roughly 90 million unique TCR sequences were included in an early release covering under 650 HLA-typed donors. HLA typing covered class I and class II loci at four-digit resolution. The study combined high-throughput TCR immunosequencing, statistical association of individual TCRs with disease status, and machine learning to predict cytomegalovirus infection status. Every repertoire in the discovery cohort had been generated on one and the same sequencing platform. Using immunosequencing, the study profiled T cell repertoires from some 670 subjects and related those repertoires to cytomegalovirus serostatus. Because of strong linkage in the cohort, roughly five DR-DQ haplotypes were treated as single units for association and clustering. Of the 300 to 450 genotyped donors, about 80% fell in the genetic ancestry cluster associated with self-reported Caucasian donors. Across under 500 genotyped donors of the cohort, an average of about 250,000 unique TCR beta nucleotide sequences per donor were sequenced, and 15% to 20% of those sequences were non-productive. The aim of the study was to test whether cataloging public T cell receptors could identify signatures of past pathogen exposure. An earlier analysis of approximately 630 of the donors applied high-throughput TCR beta sequencing to assess whether each TCR beta V gene segment acted as functional or pseudogenic. A separate validation cohort of 100 to 150 different subjects was used in addition to the roughly 670-subject first cohort. Typing coverage varied by locus: about 620-640 donors for A, B, C, DRB1 and DQB1; more than 500 for DQA1; over 600 for DPA1; 450 to 480 for DPB1. Donor age, sex, ethnicity and CMV serostatus were compiled alongside the repertoire data. The later analysis used no new phenotypic data to find candidate immune exposures, relying instead on TCR beta sequences and their occurrence across donors.

General conclusions and limits of the study: About 17 rarely observed V segments, including chromosome 9 orphons, were excluded from the earlier analysis of a few hundred of the donors because counts were too low. Because HLA typing was unavailable for some donors at each locus, only the typed subset was used in association tests. In vitro tests confirmed that a few of the cytomegalovirus-associated TCR beta chains recognize cytomegalovirus antigens. A later analysis reported that several top co-occurrence clusters appeared linked to parvovirus B19, influenza, CMV and Epstein-Barr virus. A later analysis found that HLA-associated TCR beta chains were more clonally expanded and had lower generation probabilities than equally common non-associated chains. According to the authors, the approach could potentially be generalized to other disease states and immunological phenotypes. A later genetic analysis associated a missense DCLRE1C variant with V-gene and J-gene trimming of TCR beta chains, and an independent cohort replicated the association. Roughly uniform sequencing depth across donors was assumed in presence/absence analyses, although this assumption may not hold. Strong co-occurrence of HLA alleles, especially DR and DQ, made assigning TCR associations to individual alleles difficult. A cluster of highly shared sequence variants was judged likely to represent a technical artifact of the sequencing pipeline. While some public TCRs were present in many individuals, most TCR sequences turned up only very rarely across donors. In a later analysis, around 17,000 TCR beta sequences were associated with specific HLA alleles at a false discovery rate of 0.05. Because the 87-base-pair reads could not distinguish some IMGT-functional V segments, including TRBV6-2 and TRBV6-3, those segments were excluded. CMV serostatus was the only immune exposure information available for the cohort. Correlated functional status among segregating V segments might be attributable to linkage disequilibrium, but an unknown experimental factor could not be ruled out. This cohort had only TCR beta chains sequenced, and the lack of alpha or paired-chain data limited which features could be detected. A further reported finding was that TCR beta sequences accurately predicted the HLA-A and HLA-B alleles for most subjects in the first cohort. Broadly in line with IMGT annotations, most TCR beta V segments showed up in productive rearrangements about 87% or about 30% of the time in an earlier analysis of approximately 640 of the donors. According to a later analysis, most CMV-associated TCR beta chains appeared to be HLA-restricted, and the HLA associations seemed to be driven largely by CMV exposure. A later genetic analysis reported fewer N-insertions in productive TCRs among donors in an Asian-associated ancestry cluster than the roughly 670-donor mean. In a later analysis, TCR association rates were found to vary across HLA loci, with the most associated TCRs seen for DRB1 alleles and the fewest for HLA-C alleles. A total of about 150 TCR beta chains were listed by the study as associated with cytomegalovirus. The classifier was reported to diagnose cytomegalovirus status with high specificity and sensitivity in both the original and validation cohorts.

Libraries were constructed by the immunoSEQ multiplex PCR assay. For the multiplex PCR, a mixture combining 60 forward primers for TCR Vbeta segments and 13 reverse primers for TCR Jbeta segments was used. Amplification of the CDR3 region of rearranged TCR beta genes was performed with a multiplex PCR assay on genomic DNA. On the Illumina HiSeq System, the amplified TCR beta libraries were sequenced as 87-base-pair reads. On the authors' methods: In a later analysis, tens of millions of unique TCR beta chains were counted across the roughly 610 repertoires, and around 11 million of these chains were shared by at least two donors. To remove PCR and sequencing errors, raw reads were error-corrected and collapsed into unique sequences using a nearest-neighbor algorithm that merged closely related sequences. CDR3 sequences were aligned to IMGT reference sequences to assign V, D and J gene segments. For a sequence to be retained, a match of at least six nucleotides to both a V gene segment and a J gene segment was required. Rearrangements were called productive when the CDR3 lacked stop codons and stayed in frame with V and J; all others were non-productive. CDR3 was defined by IMGT convention, running from the second conserved V-encoded cysteine to the conserved J-encoded phenylalanine. In an earlier analysis of around 600 of the donors, sequences lacking an unambiguous match to a single V gene segment were excluded. An earlier analysis of 587 of the donors classified V segments as functional when productive rearrangements were above 56.7% and as segregating when the standard deviation between donors was above 5%. A statistical classification framework was built for diagnosing cytomegalovirus status from the catalog of TCR beta chain sequences. In a later analysis, TCR nucleotide sequences were compared against IMGT/GENE-DB human TR gene sequences so that V and J genes could be assigned. In a later analysis, CDR3 sequences and most-parsimonious VDJ recombination scenarios were assigned using the TCRdist pipeline. In a later analysis, every TCR beta chain was defined by the combination of its CDR3 amino acid sequence and its V-gene family, and reads without a unique V-gene family were dropped. To address suspected cross-contamination and a sequencing artifact, a later analysis removed some 620 highly shared, low-generation-probability nucleotide sequences. For each public chain, a later analysis derived a clonal expansion index from normalized ranks of inferred template counts within each repertoire. In a later analysis, generation probabilities were computed with a VDJ recombination model fitted to out-of-frame rearrangements, and the resulting probabilities were checked against IGoR. A later analysis scored TCR-TCR, TCR-HLA and TCR-CMV co-occurrence with hypergeometric tests, applying a repertoire-size bias correction to TCR pairs. In a later analysis, false discovery rates were estimated by permuting HLA or CMV assignments 20 times. A later analysis grouped co-occurring TCRs with DBSCAN, adding TCRdist sequence similarity when clustering within HLA-allele-positive subsets. For co-occurrence clustering, repertoires with fewer than 30,000 or more than 120,000 public chains were excluded, along with about five repertoires with anomalous nucleotide sharing. TCRdb mirrors the immuneACCESS table, restricted to in-frame sequences. Some clones are absent from its copies; in checked studies, under half trace to an unresolved V gene, and the reason for the others is unknown. The V and J calls and clone size come from that table; D and trimming were worked out from the DNA. Within this sample are over 95,000 clones, with around two thirds of them counted one time only. Approximately 2.2% of the sample is taken by the ten largest.

The chain uses TRBV5-1 and TRBJ1-3; no D gene can be assigned with confidence. The receptor was isolated from a human donor in good health. The sequenced sample consisted of PBMCs. The DNA sequence is given as TGCGCCAGCAGCCCCGGGAGGCTCGGAAACACCATATATTTT. Its protein is CASSPGRLGNTIYF.